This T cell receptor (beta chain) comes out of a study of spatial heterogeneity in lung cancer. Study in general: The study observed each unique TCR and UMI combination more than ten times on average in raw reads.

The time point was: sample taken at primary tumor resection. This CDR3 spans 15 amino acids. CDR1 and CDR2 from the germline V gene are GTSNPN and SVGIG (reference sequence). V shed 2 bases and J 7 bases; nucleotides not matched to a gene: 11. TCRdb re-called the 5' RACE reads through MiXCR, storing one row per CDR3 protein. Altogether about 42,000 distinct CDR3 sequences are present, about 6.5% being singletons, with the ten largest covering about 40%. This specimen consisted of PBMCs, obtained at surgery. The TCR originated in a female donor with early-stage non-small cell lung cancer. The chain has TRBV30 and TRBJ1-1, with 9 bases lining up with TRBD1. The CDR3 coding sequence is TGTGCCTGGAGTCCCCGGGACAGGGTAAACTTTGAAGCTTTCTTT. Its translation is CAWSPRDRVNFEAFF.